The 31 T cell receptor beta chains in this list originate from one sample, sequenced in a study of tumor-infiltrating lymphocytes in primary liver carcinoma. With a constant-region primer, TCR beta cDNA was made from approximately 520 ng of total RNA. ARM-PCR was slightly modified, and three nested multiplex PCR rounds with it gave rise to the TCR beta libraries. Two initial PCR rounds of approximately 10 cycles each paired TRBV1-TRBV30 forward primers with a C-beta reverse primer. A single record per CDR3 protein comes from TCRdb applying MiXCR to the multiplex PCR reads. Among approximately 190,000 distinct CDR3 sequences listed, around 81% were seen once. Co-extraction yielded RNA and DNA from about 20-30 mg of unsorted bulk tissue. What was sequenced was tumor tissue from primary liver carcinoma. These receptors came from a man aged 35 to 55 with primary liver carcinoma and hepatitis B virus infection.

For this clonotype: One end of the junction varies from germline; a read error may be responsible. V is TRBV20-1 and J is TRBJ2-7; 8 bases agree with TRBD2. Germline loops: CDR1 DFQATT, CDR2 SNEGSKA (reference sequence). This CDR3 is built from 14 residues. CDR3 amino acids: CSARDGLALDEHYF. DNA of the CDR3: TGCAGTGCTAGAGACGGACTAGCACTCGACGAGCACTACTTC.

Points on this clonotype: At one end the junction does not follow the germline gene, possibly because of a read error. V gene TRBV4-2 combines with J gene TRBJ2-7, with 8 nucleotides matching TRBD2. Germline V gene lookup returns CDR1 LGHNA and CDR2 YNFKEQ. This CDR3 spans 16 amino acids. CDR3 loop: CASSRDRASGYYVQYF. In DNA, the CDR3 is TGTGCCAGCAGCCGAGATAGGGCTAGCGGGTACTACGTGCAGTACTTC.

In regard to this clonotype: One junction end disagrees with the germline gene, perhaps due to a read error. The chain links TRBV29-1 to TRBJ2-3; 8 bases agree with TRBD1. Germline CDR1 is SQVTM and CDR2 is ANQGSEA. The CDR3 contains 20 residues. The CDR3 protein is CSVNDATGQGKSPFTHTQYF. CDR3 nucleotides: TGCAGCGTTAATGATGCCACTGGACAGGGTAAATCCCCTTTCACACATACGCAGTATTTT.

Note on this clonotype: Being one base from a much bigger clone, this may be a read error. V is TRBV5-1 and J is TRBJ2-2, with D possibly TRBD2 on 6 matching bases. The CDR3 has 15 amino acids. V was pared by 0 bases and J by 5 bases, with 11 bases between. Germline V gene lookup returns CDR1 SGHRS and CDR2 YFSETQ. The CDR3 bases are TGCGCCAGCAGCTTGGAATGGGGGGATACCGGGGAGCTGTTTTTT. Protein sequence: CASSLEWGDTGELFF. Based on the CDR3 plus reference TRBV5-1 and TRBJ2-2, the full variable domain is KAGVTQTPRYLIKTRGQQVTLSCSPISGHRSVSWYQQTPGQGLQFLFEYFSETQRNKGNFPGRFSGRQFSNSRSEMNVSTLELGDSALYLCASSLEWGDTGELFFGEGSRLTVL.

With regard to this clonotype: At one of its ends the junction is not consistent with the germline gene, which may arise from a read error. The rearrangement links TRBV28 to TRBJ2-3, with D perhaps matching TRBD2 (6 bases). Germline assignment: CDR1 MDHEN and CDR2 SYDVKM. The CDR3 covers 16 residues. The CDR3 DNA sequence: TGTGCCAGCAATACCTTAGCGGTCCCTAACACAGATACGAAGTATTTT. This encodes CASNTLAVPNTDTKYF.

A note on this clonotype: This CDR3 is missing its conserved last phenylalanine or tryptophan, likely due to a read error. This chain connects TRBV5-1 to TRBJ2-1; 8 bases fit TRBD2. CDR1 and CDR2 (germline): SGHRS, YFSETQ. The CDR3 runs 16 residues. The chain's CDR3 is CARSVTGTSGGNEQFL. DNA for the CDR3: TGCGCCCGCAGCGTTACCGGAACTAGCGGCGGGAATGAGCAGTTCCTC.

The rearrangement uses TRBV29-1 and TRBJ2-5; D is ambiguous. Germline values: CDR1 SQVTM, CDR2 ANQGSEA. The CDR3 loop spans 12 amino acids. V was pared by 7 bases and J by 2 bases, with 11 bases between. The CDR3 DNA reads TGCAGCGCCGCTATTTTACAAGAGACCCAGTACTTC. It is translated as CSAAILQETQYF.

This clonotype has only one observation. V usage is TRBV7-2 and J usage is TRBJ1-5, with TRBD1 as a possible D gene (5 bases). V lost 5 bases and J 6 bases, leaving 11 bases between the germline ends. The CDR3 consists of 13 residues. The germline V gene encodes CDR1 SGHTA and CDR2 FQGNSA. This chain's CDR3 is CASSLPGAQPQHF. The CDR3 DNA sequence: TGTGCCAGCAGCCTCCCCGGGGCTCAGCCCCAGCATTTT. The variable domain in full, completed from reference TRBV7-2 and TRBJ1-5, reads GAGVSQSPSNKVTEKGKDVELRCDPISGHTALYWYRQSLGQGLEFLIYFQGNSAPDKSGLPSDRFSAERTGGSVSTLTIQRTQQEDSAVYLCASSLPGAQPQHFGDGTRLSIL.

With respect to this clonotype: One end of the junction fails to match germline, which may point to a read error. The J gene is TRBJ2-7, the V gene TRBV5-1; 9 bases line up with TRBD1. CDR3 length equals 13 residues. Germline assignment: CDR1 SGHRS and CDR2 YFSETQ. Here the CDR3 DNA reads TGCGCCGGCAGCGGCGGGACAGGGCGCGAGCAGTACTTC. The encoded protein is CAGSGGTGREQYF.

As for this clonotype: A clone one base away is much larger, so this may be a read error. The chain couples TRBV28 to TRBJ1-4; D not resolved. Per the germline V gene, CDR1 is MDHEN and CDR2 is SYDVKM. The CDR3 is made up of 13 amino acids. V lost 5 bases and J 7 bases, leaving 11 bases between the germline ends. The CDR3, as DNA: TGTGCCAGCAGTACAACCGTCACTGAAAAACTGTTTTTT. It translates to CASSTTVTEKLFF.

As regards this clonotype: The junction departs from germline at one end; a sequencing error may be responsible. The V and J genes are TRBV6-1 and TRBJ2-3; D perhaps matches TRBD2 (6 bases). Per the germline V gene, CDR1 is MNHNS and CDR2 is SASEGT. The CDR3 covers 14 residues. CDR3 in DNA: TGTGCCAGCACACCCGGGACTGGCTCAGATACGCATTATTTT. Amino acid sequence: CASTPGTGSDTHYF.

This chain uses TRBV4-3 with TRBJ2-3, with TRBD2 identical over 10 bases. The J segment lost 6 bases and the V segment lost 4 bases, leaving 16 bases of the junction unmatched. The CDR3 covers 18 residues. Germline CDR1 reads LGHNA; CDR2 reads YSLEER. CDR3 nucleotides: TGCGCCAGCAGCCCCCTCCCCGTTACTAGCGGGAAGCATGATACGCAGTATTTT. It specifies CASSPLPVTSGKHDTQYF.

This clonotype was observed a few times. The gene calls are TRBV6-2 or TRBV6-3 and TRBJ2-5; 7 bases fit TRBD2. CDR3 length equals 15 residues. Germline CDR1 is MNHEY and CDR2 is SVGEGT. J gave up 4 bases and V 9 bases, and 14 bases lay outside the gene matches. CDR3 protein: CASSPLLADGETQYF. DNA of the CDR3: TGTGCCAGTAGCCCCCTGCTAGCGGACGGAGAGACCCAGTACTTC.

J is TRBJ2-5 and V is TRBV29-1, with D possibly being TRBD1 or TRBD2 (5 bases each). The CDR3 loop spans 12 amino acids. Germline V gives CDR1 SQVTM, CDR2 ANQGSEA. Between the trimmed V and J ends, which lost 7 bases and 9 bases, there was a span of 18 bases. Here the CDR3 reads CSAWGYHEAQYF. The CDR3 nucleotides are TGCAGCGCATGGGGGTACCATGAGGCCCAGTACTTC.

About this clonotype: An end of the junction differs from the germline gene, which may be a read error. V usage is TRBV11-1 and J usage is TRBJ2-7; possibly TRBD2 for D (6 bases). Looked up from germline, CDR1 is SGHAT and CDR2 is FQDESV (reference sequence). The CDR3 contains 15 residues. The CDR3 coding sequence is TGTCCCAGCAGCTTAACGGGATCGGGAGAATACAAGCAGTATTTC. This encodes CPSSLTGSGEYKQYF.

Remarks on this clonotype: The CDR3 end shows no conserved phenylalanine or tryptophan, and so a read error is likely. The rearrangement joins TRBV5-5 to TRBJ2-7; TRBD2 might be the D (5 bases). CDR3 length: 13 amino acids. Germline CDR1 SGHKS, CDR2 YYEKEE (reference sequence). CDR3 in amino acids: CASSLPTGYEQYL. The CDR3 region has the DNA TGCGCCAGCAGCTTACCAACGGGATACGAGCAGTACCTC.

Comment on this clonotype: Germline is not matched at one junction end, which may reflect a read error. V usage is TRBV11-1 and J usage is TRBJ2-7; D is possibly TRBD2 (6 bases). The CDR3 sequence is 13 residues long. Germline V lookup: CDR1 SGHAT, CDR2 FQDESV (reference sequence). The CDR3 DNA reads TGTGCCATCAGCACCTCGCGGGATGGCGAGCAGTACTTC. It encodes CAISTSRDGEQYF.

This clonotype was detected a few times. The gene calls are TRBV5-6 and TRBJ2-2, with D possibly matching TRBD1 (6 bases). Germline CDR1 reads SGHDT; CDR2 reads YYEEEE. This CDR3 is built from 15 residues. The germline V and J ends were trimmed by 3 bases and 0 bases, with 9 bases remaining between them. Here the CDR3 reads CASSWGRTNTGELFF. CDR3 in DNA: TGTGCCAGCAGCTGGGGGCGGACGAACACCGGGGAGCTGTTTTTT. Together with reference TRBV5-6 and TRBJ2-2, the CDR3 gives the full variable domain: DAGVTQSPTHLIKTRGQQVTLRCSPKSGHDTVSWYQQALGQGPQFIFQYYEEEERQRGNFPDRFSGHQFPNYSSELNVNALLLGDSALYLCASSWGRTNTGELFFGEGSRLTVL.

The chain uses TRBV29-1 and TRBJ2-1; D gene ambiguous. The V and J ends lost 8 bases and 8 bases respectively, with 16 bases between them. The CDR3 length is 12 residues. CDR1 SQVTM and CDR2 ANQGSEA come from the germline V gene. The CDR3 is CSTIRGFYEQFF. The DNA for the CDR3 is TGCAGCACCATTAGAGGATTCTATGAGCAGTTCTTC.

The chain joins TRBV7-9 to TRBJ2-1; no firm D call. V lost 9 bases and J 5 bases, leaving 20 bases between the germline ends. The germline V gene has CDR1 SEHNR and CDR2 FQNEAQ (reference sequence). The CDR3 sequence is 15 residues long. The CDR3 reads CASNNSLSENNEQFF. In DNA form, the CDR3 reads TGTGCCAGTAATAACAGTTTATCCGAAAACAATGAGCAGTTCTTC.

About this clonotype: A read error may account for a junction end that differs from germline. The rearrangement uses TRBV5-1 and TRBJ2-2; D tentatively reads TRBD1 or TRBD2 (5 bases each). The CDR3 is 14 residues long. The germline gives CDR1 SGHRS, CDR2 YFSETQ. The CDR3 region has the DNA TGCGCCAGCAGCCCACCAGGGATCCCCGGGGAACTGTTTTTT. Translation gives CASSPPGIPGELFF.

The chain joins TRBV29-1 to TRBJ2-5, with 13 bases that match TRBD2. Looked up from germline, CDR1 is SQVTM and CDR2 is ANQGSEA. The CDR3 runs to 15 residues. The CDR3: CKVRTSGSWAKTQYF. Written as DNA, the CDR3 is TGCAAAGTTCGGACTAGCGGGAGTTGGGCAAAGACCCAGTACTTC. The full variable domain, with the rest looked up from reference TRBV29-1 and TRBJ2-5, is SAVISQKPSRDICQRGTSLTIQCQVDSQVTMMFWYRQQPGQSLTLIATANQGSEATYESGFVIDKFPISRPNLTFSTLTVSNMSPEDSSIYLCKVRTSGSWAKTQYFGPGTRLLVL.

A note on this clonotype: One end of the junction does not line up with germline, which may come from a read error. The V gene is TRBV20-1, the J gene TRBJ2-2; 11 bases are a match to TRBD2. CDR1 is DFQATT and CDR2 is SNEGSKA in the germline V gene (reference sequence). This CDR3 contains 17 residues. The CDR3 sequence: CSASSGLAGLNTGKLFF. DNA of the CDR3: TGCAGTGCTTCCTCAGGACTAGCGGGTTTGAACACCGGGAAGCTGTTTTTT.

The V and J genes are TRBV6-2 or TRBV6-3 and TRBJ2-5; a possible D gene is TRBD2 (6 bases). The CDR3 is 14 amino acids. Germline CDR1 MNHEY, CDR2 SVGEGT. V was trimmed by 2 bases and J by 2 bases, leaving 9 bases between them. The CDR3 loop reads CASSYAGTQETQYF. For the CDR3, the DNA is TGTGCCAGCAGTTACGCAGGGACTCAAGAGACCCAGTACTTC.

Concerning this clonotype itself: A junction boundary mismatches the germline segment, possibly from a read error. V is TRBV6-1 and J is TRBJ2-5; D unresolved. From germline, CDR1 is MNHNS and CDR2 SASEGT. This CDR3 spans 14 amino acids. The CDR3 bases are TGTGCCACCGCGGACCAGAGAGCACAAGAGACCGAGTACTTC. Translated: CATADQRAQETEYF.

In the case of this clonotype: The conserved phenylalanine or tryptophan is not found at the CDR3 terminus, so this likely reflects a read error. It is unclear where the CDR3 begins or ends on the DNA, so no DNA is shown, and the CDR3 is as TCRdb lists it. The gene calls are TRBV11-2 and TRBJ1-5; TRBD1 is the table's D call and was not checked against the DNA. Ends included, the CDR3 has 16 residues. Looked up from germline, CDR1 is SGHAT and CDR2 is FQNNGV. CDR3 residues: CAGSLKGGLTNQPQHY.

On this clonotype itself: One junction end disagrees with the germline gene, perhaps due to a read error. The CDR3 DNA is TGTGCCACCATTGATCCGGGATCAACCGCAGGCACAGATACGCAGTATTTT. It encodes CATIDPGSTAGTDTQYF. This chain links TRBV24-1 with TRBJ2-3; TRBD2 might be the D (5 bases). The length of the CDR3 is 17 residues. The germline V gene has CDR1 KGHDR and CDR2 SFDVKD.

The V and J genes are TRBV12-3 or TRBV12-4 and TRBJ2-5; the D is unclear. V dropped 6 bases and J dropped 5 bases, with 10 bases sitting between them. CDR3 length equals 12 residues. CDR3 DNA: TGTGCCAGCAGATTATCGCGGGAGACCCAGTACTTC. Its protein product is CASRLSRETQYF.

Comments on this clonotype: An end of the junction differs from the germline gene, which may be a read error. As DNA, the CDR3 is TGTGCCAGCTGTTTACGAGCGGGAGGGCCCCAAGAGCAATTCTTC. It translates to CASCLRAGGPQEQFF. The rearrangement links TRBV12-3 or TRBV12-4 to TRBJ2-1; 10 bases align to TRBD2. This CDR3 is built from 15 residues.

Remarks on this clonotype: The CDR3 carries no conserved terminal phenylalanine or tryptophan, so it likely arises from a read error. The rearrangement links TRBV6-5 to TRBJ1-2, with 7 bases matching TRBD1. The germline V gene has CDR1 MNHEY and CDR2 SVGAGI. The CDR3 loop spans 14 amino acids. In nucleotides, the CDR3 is TGTGCCAGCAATTACTCGTGGGACAGCTATGGCTACACCTCC. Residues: CASNYSWDSYGYTS.

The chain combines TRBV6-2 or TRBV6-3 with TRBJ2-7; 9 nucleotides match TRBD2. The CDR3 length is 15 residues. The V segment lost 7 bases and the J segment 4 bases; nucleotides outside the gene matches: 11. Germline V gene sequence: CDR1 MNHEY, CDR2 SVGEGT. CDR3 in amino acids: CASNTPTSGEYEQYV. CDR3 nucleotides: TGTGCCAGCAACACTCCGACTAGCGGAGAGTACGAGCAGTACGTC.